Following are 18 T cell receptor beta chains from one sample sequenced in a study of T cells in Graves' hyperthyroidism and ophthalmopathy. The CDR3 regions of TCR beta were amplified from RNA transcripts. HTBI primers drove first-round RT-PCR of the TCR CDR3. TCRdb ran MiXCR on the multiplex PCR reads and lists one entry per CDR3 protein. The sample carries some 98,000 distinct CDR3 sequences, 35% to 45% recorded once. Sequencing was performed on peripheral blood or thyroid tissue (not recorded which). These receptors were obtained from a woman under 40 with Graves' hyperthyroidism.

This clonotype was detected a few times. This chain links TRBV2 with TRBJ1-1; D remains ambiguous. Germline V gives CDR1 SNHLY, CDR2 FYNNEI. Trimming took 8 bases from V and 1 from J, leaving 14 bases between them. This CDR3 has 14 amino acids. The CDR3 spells CASLRNAPNTEAFF. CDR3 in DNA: TGTGCCAGCTTACGGAACGCTCCGAACACTGAAGCTTTCTTT.

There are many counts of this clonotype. The CDR3 DNA reads as TGTGCCAGCAGCCCAGGGGGTGGAGGTCCGTGGTCACCCCTCCACTTT. It encodes CASSPGGGGPWSPLHF. The chain recombines TRBV13 with TRBJ1-6, with 7 bases fitting TRBD1. The germline CDR1 and CDR2 sequences are PRHDT and FYEKMQ (reference sequence). The CDR3 is 16 amino acids. Unmatched junction bases numbered 14, after V lost 5 bases and J lost 10 bases.

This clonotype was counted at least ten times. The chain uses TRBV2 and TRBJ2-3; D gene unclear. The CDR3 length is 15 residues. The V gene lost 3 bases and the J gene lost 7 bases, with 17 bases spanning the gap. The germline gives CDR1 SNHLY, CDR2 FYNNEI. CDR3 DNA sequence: TGTGCCAGCAGTGAGATGACCGGGTCAGACTATACGCAGTATTTT. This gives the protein CASSEMTGSDYTQYF.

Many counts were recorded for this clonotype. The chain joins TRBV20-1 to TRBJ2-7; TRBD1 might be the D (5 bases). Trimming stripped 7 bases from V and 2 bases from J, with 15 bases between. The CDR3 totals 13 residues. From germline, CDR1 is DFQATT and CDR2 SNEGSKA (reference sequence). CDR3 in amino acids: CSGQTTAPYEQYF. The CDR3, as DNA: TGCAGTGGTCAGACGACAGCACCCTACGAGCAGTACTTC.

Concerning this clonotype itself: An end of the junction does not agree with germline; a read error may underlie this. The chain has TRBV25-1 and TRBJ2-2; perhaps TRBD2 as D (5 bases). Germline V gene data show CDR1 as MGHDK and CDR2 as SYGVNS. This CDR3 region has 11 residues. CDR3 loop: CASWYTGELLF. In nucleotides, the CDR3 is TGTGCCAGTTGGTACACCGGGGAGCTGCTTTTT.

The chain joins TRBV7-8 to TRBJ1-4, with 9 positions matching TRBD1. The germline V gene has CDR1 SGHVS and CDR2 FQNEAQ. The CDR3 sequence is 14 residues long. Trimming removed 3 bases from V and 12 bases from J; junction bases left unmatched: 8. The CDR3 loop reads CASSLGTGYEELFF. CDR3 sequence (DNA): TGTGCCAGCAGCTTGGGGACAGGGTATGAGGAACTGTTTTTT.

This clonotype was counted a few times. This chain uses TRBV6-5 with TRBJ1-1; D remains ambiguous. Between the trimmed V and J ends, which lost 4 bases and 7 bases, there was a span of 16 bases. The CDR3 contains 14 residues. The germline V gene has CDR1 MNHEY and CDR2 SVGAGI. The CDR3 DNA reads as TGTGCCAGCAGTTTATGGGCAGGCCCCGGTGAAGCTTTCTTT. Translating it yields CASSLWAGPGEAFF.

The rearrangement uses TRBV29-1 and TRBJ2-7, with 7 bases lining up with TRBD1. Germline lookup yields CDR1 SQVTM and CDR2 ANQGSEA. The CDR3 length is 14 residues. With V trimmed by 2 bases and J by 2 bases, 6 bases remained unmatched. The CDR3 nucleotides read TGCAGCGTTGAATTAGTGGGACAGACCTACGAGCAGTACTTC. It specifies CSVELVGQTYEQYF.

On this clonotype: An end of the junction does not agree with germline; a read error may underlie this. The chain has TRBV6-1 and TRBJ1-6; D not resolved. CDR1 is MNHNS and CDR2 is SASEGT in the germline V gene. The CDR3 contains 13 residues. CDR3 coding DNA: TGTGCCAGCGGCCGATGGGGTAATTCACCCCTCCGCTTT. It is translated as CASGRWGNSPLRF.

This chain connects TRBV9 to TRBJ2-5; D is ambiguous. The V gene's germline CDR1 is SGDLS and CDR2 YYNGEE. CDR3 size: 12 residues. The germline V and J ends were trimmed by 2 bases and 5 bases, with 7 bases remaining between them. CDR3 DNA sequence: TGTGCCAGCAGCGTTTGGCAGGAGACCCAGTACTTC. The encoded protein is CASSVWQETQYF.

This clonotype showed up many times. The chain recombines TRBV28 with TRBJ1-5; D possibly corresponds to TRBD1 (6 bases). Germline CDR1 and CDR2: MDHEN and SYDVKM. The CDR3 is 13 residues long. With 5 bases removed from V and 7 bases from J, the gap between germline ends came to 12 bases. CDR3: CASSPRGGQPQHF. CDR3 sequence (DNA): TGTGCCAGCAGTCCCAGGGGTGGGCAGCCCCAGCATTTT.

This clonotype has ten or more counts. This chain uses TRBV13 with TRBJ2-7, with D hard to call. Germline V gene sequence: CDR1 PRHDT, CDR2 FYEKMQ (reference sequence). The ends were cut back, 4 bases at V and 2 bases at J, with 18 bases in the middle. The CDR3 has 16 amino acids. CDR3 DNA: TGTGCCAGCAGCTCCACCTTGGGCAGAGCCCCCTACGAGCAGTACTTC. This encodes CASSSTLGRAPYEQYF.

The CDR3 sequence is CASSRSEATTDTQYF. Written as DNA, the CDR3 is TGCGCCAGCAGCCGCTCGGAGGCCACAACAGATACGCAGTATTTT. The rearrangement uses TRBV4-1 and TRBJ2-3, with D perhaps matching TRBD2 (5 bases). The CDR3 is 15 amino acids. Germline CDR1 MGHRA, CDR2 YSYEKL. Between the trimmed V and J ends, which lost 4 bases and 3 bases, there was a span of 14 bases.

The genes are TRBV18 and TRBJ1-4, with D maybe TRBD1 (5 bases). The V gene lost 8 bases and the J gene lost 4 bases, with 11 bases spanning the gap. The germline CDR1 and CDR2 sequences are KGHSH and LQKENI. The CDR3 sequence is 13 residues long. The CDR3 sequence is CASAGADNEKLFF. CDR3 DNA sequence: TGTGCCAGCGCCGGGGCGGATAATGAAAAACTGTTTTTT.

CDR3 sequence: CATTGQGLAQHF. DNA for the CDR3: TGTGCCACGACAGGACAGGGACTAGCCCAGCATTTT. The gene calls are TRBV2 and TRBJ1-5; 8 nucleotides match TRBD1. The germline gives CDR1 SNHLY, CDR2 FYNNEI. This CDR3 comprises 12 residues. V lost 10 bases and J lost 11; bases outside the gene matches: 10.

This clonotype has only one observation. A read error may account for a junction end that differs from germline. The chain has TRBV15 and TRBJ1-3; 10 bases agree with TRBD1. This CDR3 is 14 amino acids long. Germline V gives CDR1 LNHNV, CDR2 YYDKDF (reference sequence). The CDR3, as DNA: TGTGCCACGAGACAGGGGGCGGCTGGAAACACCATGTATTTT. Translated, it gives CATRQGAAGNTMYF.

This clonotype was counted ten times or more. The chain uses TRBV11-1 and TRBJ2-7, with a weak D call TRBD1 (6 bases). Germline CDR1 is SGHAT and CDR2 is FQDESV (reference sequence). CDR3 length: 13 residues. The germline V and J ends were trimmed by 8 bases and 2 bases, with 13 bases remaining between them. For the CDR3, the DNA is TGTGCCAGCGGAGCGACAGGCACCTACGAGCAGTACTTC. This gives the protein CASGATGTYEQYF.

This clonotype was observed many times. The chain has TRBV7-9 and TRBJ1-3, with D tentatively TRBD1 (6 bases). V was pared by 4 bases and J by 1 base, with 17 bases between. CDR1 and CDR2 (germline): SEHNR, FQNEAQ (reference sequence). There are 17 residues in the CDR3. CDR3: CASSSPLPGTSGNTIYF. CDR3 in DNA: TGTGCCAGCAGCTCACCCCTCCCCGGGACATCTGGAAACACCATATATTTT.